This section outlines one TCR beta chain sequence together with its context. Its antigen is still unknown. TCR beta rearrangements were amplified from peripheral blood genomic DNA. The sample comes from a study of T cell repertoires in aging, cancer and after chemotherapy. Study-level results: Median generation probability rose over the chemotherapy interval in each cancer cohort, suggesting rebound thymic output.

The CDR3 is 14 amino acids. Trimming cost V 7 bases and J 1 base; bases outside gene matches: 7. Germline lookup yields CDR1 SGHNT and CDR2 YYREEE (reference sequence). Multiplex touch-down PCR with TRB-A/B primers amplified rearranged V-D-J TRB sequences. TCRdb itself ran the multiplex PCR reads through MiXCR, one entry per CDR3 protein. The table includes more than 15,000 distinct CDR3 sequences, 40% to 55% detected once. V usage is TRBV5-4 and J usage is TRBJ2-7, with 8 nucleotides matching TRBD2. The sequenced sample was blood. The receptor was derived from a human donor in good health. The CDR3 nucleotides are TGTGCCAGCTCACGAGCGGGAGAATCCTACGAGCAGTACTTC. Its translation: CASSRAGESYEQYF.